This paragraph reports one TCR beta chain. The antigen is unknown. Trimming left V 3 bases short and J 3 bases short, with 12 bases between. Germline CDR1 LNHDA, CDR2 SQIVND (reference sequence). The CDR3 runs to 14 residues. The data derive from a study of shared clonotypes between healthy human individuals. Whole-study context: Three plates were used per donor for CD4 naive, three for CD4 memory, two for CD8 naive and one for CD8 memory. Notes on the study in general: In contrast to clonotypes shared by all four donors, non-shared clonotypes had lower generation probabilities. Larger richness was generally estimated for naive than memory subsets.

Sequencing was performed with immunoSEQ multiplex PCR; in TCRdb, only in-frame clones are kept and a portion is missing. This table holds about 2.1 million clones, more than 85% found once. It was CD45RO-negative cells, positively selected for CCR7, that made up naive CD8 cells, with terminally differentiated effector memory CD45RA+ cells excluded. The receptor's source is a man between 18 and 29 years old in good health. Some clones in this sample may be carry-over from other donors' samples. The specimen sequenced was naive CD8+ T cells from PBMCs. The chain employs TRBV19 and TRBJ2-7, with D possibly being TRBD2 (6 bases). The CDR3 is CASSIGRGVYEQYF. The CDR3 DNA follows: TGTGCCAGTAGTATCGGGCGGGGCGTCTACGAGCAGTACTTC.